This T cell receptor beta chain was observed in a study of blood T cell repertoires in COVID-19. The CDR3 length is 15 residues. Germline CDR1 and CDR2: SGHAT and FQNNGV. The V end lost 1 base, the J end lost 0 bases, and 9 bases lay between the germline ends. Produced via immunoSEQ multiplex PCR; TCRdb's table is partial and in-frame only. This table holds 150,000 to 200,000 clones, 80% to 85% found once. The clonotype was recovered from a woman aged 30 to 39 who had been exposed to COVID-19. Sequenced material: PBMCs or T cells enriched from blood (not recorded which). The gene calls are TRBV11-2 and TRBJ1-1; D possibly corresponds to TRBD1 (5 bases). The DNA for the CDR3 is TGTGCCAGCAGCTTAGGGGGCAGGATGAACACTGAAGCTTTCTTT. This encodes CASSLGGRMNTEAFF.